The clone carrying this T cell receptor (beta chain) was recorded at least ten times. TCRdb reanalysed the RT-PCR reads using MiXCR and keeps one entry per CDR3 protein. This table has hundreds of thousands of distinct CDR3 sequences, under 20% appearing once. These data come from a study of patients and donors after allogeneic stem cell transplantation. The material sequenced was blood, either unsorted or a sorted T cell fraction (not recorded which). The receptor was derived from a human donor who was either an allogeneic HSCT recipient or a stem cell or donor lymphocyte infusion donor (not recorded which). It is not recorded whose cells these are; they may come from a transplant donor.

CDR3: CASSVEAFSYEQYF. CDR3 DNA: TGTGCCAGCAGCGTAGAGGCCTTCTCCTACGAGCAGTACTTC. The J gene is TRBJ2-7, the V gene TRBV9, with unresolved D. This CDR3 region has 14 residues. V shed 0 bases and J shed 0 bases, with 7 bases lying between them. The V gene's germline CDR1 is SGDLS and CDR2 YYNGEE. Complete variable domain (other parts from reference TRBV9 and TRBJ2-7): DSGVTQTPKHLITATGQRVTLRCSPRSGDLSVYWYQQSLDQGLQFLIQYYNGEERAKGNILERFSAQQFPDLHSELNLSSLELGDSALYFCASSVEAFSYEQYFGPGTRLTVT.